The clone carrying this T cell receptor beta chain was seen many times. Its matching antigen is unknown. This table comes from immunoSEQ multiplex PCR, and its TCRdb copy is limited to in-frame clones, with some not included. Singletons are absent from the sample, which has about 39,000 clones. The data derive from a study of T cells after posttransplantation cyclophosphamide. Findings and limits, study-wide: Donor-recipient repertoire similarity was low at 1-2 months, rising over year one. Recipient CMV seropositivity and CMV reactivation strongly tracked TRB clonality.

The germline gives CDR1 SGHVS, CDR2 FNYEAQ. This CDR3 region has 14 residues. Trimming cost V 2 bases and J 8 bases; bases outside gene matches: 6. This receptor was obtained from a woman between 45 and 60 years old in good health and a related stem cell transplant donor. This chain connects TRBV7-6 to TRBJ2-1; TRBD2 matches at 7 bases. The specimen sequenced was PBMCs. CDR3 residues: CASSLFLGGDEQFF. In DNA, the CDR3 is TGTGCCAGCAGCTTATTCCTGGGGGGGGATGAGCAGTTCTTC. The full variable domain, its missing parts supplied by reference TRBV7-6 and TRBJ2-1, is GAGVSQSPRYKVTKRGQDVALRCDPISGHVSLYWYRQALGQGPEFLTYFNYEAQQDKSGLPNDRFSAERPEGSISTLTIQRTEQRDSAMYRCASSLFLGGDEQFFGPGTRLTVL.